This is a list of T cell receptor beta chains from one sample in a study of T cells expressing NK-cell markers. One entry per CDR3 protein, without DNA, is what TCRdb gives after re-calling the 5' RACE reads. The sample table includes a few hundred thousand distinct CDR3 sequences. The sequenced sample consisted of blood T cells: a sorted CD56 or NKG2C T cell subset, CD4+ or CD8+ T cells, or bulk PBMC T cells (not recorded which). Source of these receptors: a man aged 18 to 69 in good health. Each CDR3 is given with its conserved first and last residue.

CDR3 protein: CASSPLGTIGYGYTF
V gene: TRBV14
J gene: TRBJ1-2

CDR3 protein: CASSQLHREQFF
V gene: TRBV4-1
J gene: TRBJ2-1

CDR3 protein: CSARVRQGAYEQYF
V gene: TRBV20-1
J gene: TRBJ2-7

CDR3 protein: CASSIGIMNTEAFF
V gene: TRBV19
J gene: TRBJ1-1

CDR3 protein: CASRRSRVRETQYF
V gene: TRBV28
J gene: TRBJ2-5

CDR3 protein: CASSYDSQLAYF
V gene: TRBV12-3/TRBV12-4
J gene: TRBJ2-3

CDR3 protein: CSARGQRGWNEQFF
V gene: TRBV20-1
J gene: TRBJ2-1

CDR3 protein: CASSYSGTLKWETQYF
V gene: TRBV6-5
J gene: TRBJ2-5

CDR3 protein: CASSNPGLAAQYF
V gene: TRBV6-6
J gene: TRBJ2-5

CDR3 protein: CASSPSRGTKEFNEQFF
V gene: TRBV18
J gene: TRBJ2-1

CDR3 protein: CASGDRVSLNGYTF
V gene: TRBV2
J gene: TRBJ1-2

CDR3 protein: CASSLRDRANTGELFF
V gene: TRBV5-1
J gene: TRBJ2-2

CDR3 protein: CASSFLQSASSYEQYF
V gene: TRBV5-5
J gene: TRBJ2-7

CDR3 protein: CASSAQQGTTDTQYF
V gene: TRBV9
J gene: TRBJ2-3

CDR3 protein: CATQQRSLSTDTQYF
V gene: TRBV15
J gene: TRBJ2-3

CDR3 protein: CASSYLAGATFNEQFF
V gene: TRBV6-5
J gene: TRBJ2-1

CDR3 protein: CAISESGVGGETQYF
V gene: TRBV10-3
J gene: TRBJ2-5

CDR3 protein: CASSMKNRWTTGELFF
V gene: TRBV19
J gene: TRBJ2-2

CDR3 protein: CASSSTSGGRETQYF
V gene: TRBV12-3/TRBV12-4
J gene: TRBJ2-5

CDR3 protein: CASSQDLTGLSTDTQYF
V gene: TRBV3-1
J gene: TRBJ2-3

CDR3 protein: CSGARAGGADTQYF
V gene: TRBV20-1
J gene: TRBJ2-3

CDR3 protein: CASSLRTVLNTEAFF
V gene: TRBV14
J gene: TRBJ1-1

CDR3 protein: CASNLIGLVPSTDTQYF
V gene: TRBV25-1
J gene: TRBJ2-3

CDR3 protein: CASSYSWQGTDTQYF
V gene: TRBV6-5
J gene: TRBJ2-3

CDR3 protein: CASSLGDSSSNQPQHF
V gene: TRBV5-1
J gene: TRBJ1-5

CDR3 protein: CSGGTGDSNYGYTF
V gene: TRBV29-1
J gene: TRBJ1-2

CDR3 protein: CASNPASTGSHGYTF
V gene: TRBV7-9
J gene: TRBJ1-2

CDR3 protein: CASSEVRKINTEAFF
V gene: TRBV2
J gene: TRBJ1-1

CDR3 protein: CASSYAGGPSNTQYF
V gene: TRBV6-5
J gene: TRBJ2-3

CDR3 protein: CASSLELAGKQGGELFF
V gene: TRBV11-2
J gene: TRBJ2-2